This is a list of T cell receptor beta chains from one sample in a study of blood T cell repertoires in COVID-19. The repertoire was sequenced with immunoSEQ multiplex PCR; TCRdb's copy has only in-frame clones and lacks some. The profile shows around 250,000 clones, around 89% of them singletons. What was sequenced was peripheral blood. The receptors were sampled from a woman aged 55 to 70 with COVID-19, enrolled during active disease. Each CDR3 is given with its conserved first and last residue. Fields, in order: clone size, J gene, D gene, V gene, CDR3 DNA, CDR3 protein. A D gene is named only where the DNA matches it firmly. Size values are once, few and many counts, or a class for expanded clones, and some rows have none.

clone_size: .; j_call: TRBJ2-7; d_call: TRBD1; v_call: TRBV4-2; cdr3_nt: TGTGCCAGCAGCCGAGCGACAGGGTCCTACGAGCAGTACTTC; cdr3_aa: CASSRATGSYEQYF
clone_size: .; j_call: TRBJ2-2; d_call: .; v_call: TRBV6-2/TRBV6-3; cdr3_nt: TGTGCCAGCAGTTACTCCGGCGGGGCCGGCGGGGAGCTGTTTTTT; cdr3_aa: CASSYSGGAGGELFF
clone_size: once; j_call: TRBJ1-6; d_call: .; v_call: TRBV7-2; cdr3_nt: TGTGCCAGCAGCTTAGCATCCTGGGGGGTCGGTAATTCACCCCTCCACTTT; cdr3_aa: CASSLASWGVGNSPLHF
clone_size: .; j_call: TRBJ2-1; d_call: .; v_call: TRBV4-2; cdr3_nt: TGTGCCAGCAGCCAAGATCCCCGAACTAGATACAATGAGCAGTTCTTC; cdr3_aa: CASSQDPRTRYNEQFF
clone_size: .; j_call: TRBJ1-6; d_call: .; v_call: TRBV7-9; cdr3_nt: TGTGCCAGCAGCTTATTACAGACCTATAATTCACCCCTCCACTTT; cdr3_aa: CASSLLQTYNSPLHF
clone_size: .; j_call: TRBJ1-6; d_call: .; v_call: TRBV7-2; cdr3_nt: TGTGCCAGCAGCGCCGTCCCAAGCGGGGAGAATTCACCCCTCCACTTT; cdr3_aa: CASSAVPSGENSPLHF
clone_size: .; j_call: TRBJ1-3; d_call: .; v_call: TRBV18; cdr3_nt: TGTGCCAGCTCACCGAGCGTTGGAAACACCATATATTTT; cdr3_aa: CASSPSVGNTIYF
clone_size: .; j_call: TRBJ1-6; d_call: .; v_call: TRBV19; cdr3_nt: TGTGCCAGTAGTTGGGGCAGATATAATTCACCCCTCCACTTT; cdr3_aa: CASSWGRYNSPLHF
clone_size: few; j_call: TRBJ2-5; d_call: .; v_call: TRBV7-9; cdr3_nt: TGTGCCAGCAGCTTAGGTTTAGCCCGGTCGCGGGAGACCCAGTACTTC; cdr3_aa: CASSLGLARSRETQYF
clone_size: .; j_call: TRBJ1-6; d_call: TRBD1; v_call: TRBV28; cdr3_nt: TGTGCCAGCAGCACCACAGGGGACTCTTCACCCCTCCACTTT; cdr3_aa: CASSTTGDSSPLHF
clone_size: .; j_call: TRBJ2-5; d_call: .; v_call: TRBV9; cdr3_nt: TGTGCCAGCAGCGTAGGGGCGGGGCCAGAGACCCAGTACTTC; cdr3_aa: CASSVGAGPETQYF
clone_size: .; j_call: TRBJ2-7; d_call: TRBD1; v_call: TRBV9; cdr3_nt: TGTGCCAGCAGCGCACAGGGGGTGCAGTACTTC; cdr3_aa: CASSAQGVQYF
clone_size: .; j_call: TRBJ2-2; d_call: TRBD2; v_call: TRBV5-1; cdr3_nt: TGCGCCAGCACGACTAGCGGGGGGAACACCGGGGAGCTGTTTTTT; cdr3_aa: CASTTSGGNTGELFF
clone_size: .; j_call: TRBJ1-6; d_call: .; v_call: TRBV4-2; cdr3_nt: TGTGCCAGCAGCCAAGCCCCCCAGGCCATCTATAATTCACCCCTCCACTTT; cdr3_aa: CASSQAPQAIYNSPLHF
clone_size: .; j_call: TRBJ2-1; d_call: .; v_call: TRBV7-2; cdr3_nt: TGTGCCAGCAGCTTAGGAAGCCTATCGGGTGAGCAGTTCTTC; cdr3_aa: CASSLGSLSGEQFF
clone_size: once; j_call: TRBJ2-1; d_call: .; v_call: TRBV2; cdr3_nt: TGTGCCAGCAGTGAAGGACAGGTGGCCTACAATGAGCAGTTCTTC; cdr3_aa: CASSEGQVAYNEQFF
clone_size: once; j_call: TRBJ1-2; d_call: .; v_call: TRBV7-2; cdr3_nt: TGTGCCAGCAGCTTGAATGGGCATGCTGGCTACACCTTC; cdr3_aa: CASSLNGHAGYTF
clone_size: .; j_call: TRBJ2-7; d_call: TRBD1; v_call: TRBV19; cdr3_nt: TGTGCCAGTATCCCGGGACAGGGTTCCTACGAGCAGTACTTC; cdr3_aa: CASIPGQGSYEQYF
clone_size: .; j_call: TRBJ2-5; d_call: .; v_call: TRBV11-2; cdr3_nt: TGTGCCAGCAGCTTAGGGCTCCAAGAGACCCAGTACTTC; cdr3_aa: CASSLGLQETQYF
clone_size: .; j_call: TRBJ2-1; d_call: TRBD2; v_call: TRBV27; cdr3_nt: TGTGCCAGCAGTTTAGTGCGGGGGTATGAGCAGTTCTTC; cdr3_aa: CASSLVRGYEQFF
clone_size: .; j_call: TRBJ1-3; d_call: TRBD1; v_call: TRBV19; cdr3_nt: TGTGCCAGTAGTCCGCATTGGACAGGAGTCTCTGGAAACACCATATATTTT; cdr3_aa: CASSPHWTGVSGNTIYF
clone_size: once; j_call: TRBJ1-1; d_call: TRBD1; v_call: TRBV5-8; cdr3_nt: TGTGCCAGCAGCCTGGGCCGGGACAGAATGAACACTGAAGCTTTCTTT; cdr3_aa: CASSLGRDRMNTEAFF
clone_size: .; j_call: TRBJ1-4; d_call: TRBD1; v_call: TRBV7-8; cdr3_nt: TGTGCCAGCAATGGAGGTTACAGGGGGCTAATTAATGAAAAACTGTTTTTT; cdr3_aa: CASNGGYRGLINEKLFF
clone_size: .; j_call: TRBJ2-7; d_call: TRBD1; v_call: TRBV6-5; cdr3_nt: TGTGCCAGCAGTTACTCGATTCGTGACAGGGTCTACGAGCAGTACTTC; cdr3_aa: CASSYSIRDRVYEQYF
clone_size: .; j_call: TRBJ2-7; d_call: TRBD1; v_call: TRBV6-5; cdr3_nt: TGTGCCAGCAGTTGGACAGGGCAGTTTGGCTACGAGCAGTACTTC; cdr3_aa: CASSWTGQFGYEQYF
clone_size: .; j_call: TRBJ2-1; d_call: .; v_call: TRBV19; cdr3_nt: TGTGCCAGTAGTCTTAGTTCGAACTCCTACAATGAGCAGTTCTTC; cdr3_aa: CASSLSSNSYNEQFF
clone_size: .; j_call: TRBJ2-2; d_call: .; v_call: TRBV6-2/TRBV6-3; cdr3_nt: TGTGCCAGCAGCCCTACTTTCGGGGACACAGCGAACACCGGGGAGCTGTTTTTT; cdr3_aa: CASSPTFGDTANTGELFF
clone_size: .; j_call: TRBJ1-2; d_call: TRBD1; v_call: TRBV25-1; cdr3_nt: TGTGCCAGCCAAAGGGGGCTTAGTGGCTACACCTTC; cdr3_aa: CASQRGLSGYTF